What follows are 32 T cell receptor beta chains derived from one specimen sequenced in a study of CD8 T cells in ankylosing spondylitis. One entry per CDR3 protein results from TCRdb running MiXCR on the 5' RACE reads. The table records about 250,000 distinct CDR3 sequences, roughly a quarter of them present only once. Sequenced material: blood, either unsorted or a sorted T cell fraction (not recorded which). The receptors were gathered from a male donor with ankylosing spondylitis or in good health (not recorded which).

This sequence joins TRBV2 and TRBJ2-7; 8 positions agree with TRBD2. CDR1 and CDR2 (germline): SNHLY, FYNNEI. The CDR3 sequence is 17 residues long. The CDR3 spells CTISFRRTGGGTYEQYF. CDR3 in DNA: TGTACCATCAGTTTTCGGCGTACTGGCGGGGGGACCTACGAGCAGTACTTC.

This chain links TRBV29-1 with TRBJ2-5; D not resolved. V shed 5 bases and J shed 10 bases, with 17 bases lying between them. This CDR3 region has 12 residues. Germline values: CDR1 SQVTM, CDR2 ANQGSEA. The CDR3 nucleotides read TGCAGCGTTAGAACAGAGGTGTGGGTCCAGTACTTC. Its protein is CSVRTEVWVQYF.

Only a few counts were recorded for this clonotype. The V and J genes are TRBV24-1 and TRBJ2-3; D call uncertain. CDR3 size: 15 residues. The germline V gene has CDR1 KGHDR and CDR2 SFDVKD. V lost 4 bases to trimming and J lost 0 bases, with 10 bases between them. Here the CDR3 reads CATSDNGRSTDTQYF. CDR3 coding DNA: TGTGCCACCAGTGACAACGGACGGAGCACAGATACGCAGTATTTT.

This clonotype was counted many times. The genes are TRBV13 and TRBJ1-1; 9 nucleotides agree with TRBD1. Germline values: CDR1 PRHDT, CDR2 FYEKMQ (reference sequence). The CDR3 runs to 15 residues. With V trimmed by 5 bases and J by 3 bases, 7 bases remained unmatched. The CDR3 loop is CASSLRDRVDTEAFF. The CDR3 DNA reads as TGTGCCAGCAGCCTCCGGGACAGGGTGGACACTGAAGCTTTCTTT.

The rearrangement joins TRBV10-3 to TRBJ1-5; D perhaps matches TRBD1 (5 bases). Trimming pared 4 bases from V and 4 bases from J, leaving 8 bases between. In germline, CDR1 is ENHRY, CDR2 SYGVKD. The CDR3 is 13 amino acids. The CDR3: CAISVQANQPQHF. CDR3 nucleotides: TGTGCCATCAGTGTACAGGCAAATCAGCCCCAGCATTTT.

This clonotype has just a few counts. The chain combines TRBV12-3 or TRBV12-4 with TRBJ1-1; possible D gene TRBD1, 6 bases. V lost 6 bases and J lost 9, with 20 bases in between. This CDR3 spans 14 amino acids. CDR3 sequence: CASSLLGTLKQAFF. CDR3 bases: TGTGCCAGCAGCCTCCTGGGGACACTTAAACAAGCTTTCTTT.

This clonotype occurred a few times. This chain uses TRBV20-1 with TRBJ2-3; 11 bases are a match to TRBD1. This CDR3 has 17 amino acids. Germline V gene lookup returns CDR1 DFQATT and CDR2 SNEGSKA (reference sequence). The CDR3 nucleotides are TGCTGTGTCTCCGGGACAGGGGGGTTGAGTGGCACAGATACGCAGTATTTT. Protein sequence: CCVSGTGGLSGTDTQYF.

The chain has TRBV12-3 or TRBV12-4 and TRBJ1-3; D ambiguous. Trimming shortened V by 3 bases and J by 4 bases, and 7 bases separated the two germline ends. This CDR3 spans 13 amino acids. Written as DNA, the CDR3 is TGTGCCAGCAGTTTCGCCGGGGGAAACACCATATATTTT. It is translated as CASSFAGGNTIYF.

This clonotype was observed a handful of times. V is TRBV7-7 and J is TRBJ2-1; tentatively, D is TRBD1 (6 bases). The ends were cut back, 3 bases at V and 14 bases at J, with 14 bases in the middle. Germline assignment: CDR1 SSHAT and CDR2 FNYEAQ (reference sequence). This CDR3 has 12 amino acids. The CDR3 here is CASSLRGQGKFF. The CDR3 nucleotides are TGTGCCAGCAGCTTGAGGGGACAAGGGAAGTTCTTC.

The rearrangement uses TRBV30 and TRBJ2-1; D remains unclear. CDR1 GTSNPN and CDR2 SVGIG come from the germline V gene (reference sequence). This CDR3 contains 11 residues. V lost 0 bases, J lost 9 bases, and 6 bases lay in between. The CDR3 DNA follows: TGTGCCTGGAGTGTACTGGCTGAGCAGTTCTTC. This translates into CAWSVLAEQFF.

This clonotype has ten or more counts. The CDR3 DNA is TGTGCCAGCAGCCCCCCGACTAGCGGGGGTTATCACGAGCAGTACTTC. Translating gives CASSPPTSGGYHEQYF. V usage is TRBV7-3 and J usage is TRBJ2-7; the match to TRBD2 covers 12 bases. Germline trimming cut 5 bases from V and 5 bases from J; bases unmatched to any gene: 10. The germline V gene has CDR1 SGHTA and CDR2 FQGTGA. This CDR3 is built from 16 residues.

This chain links TRBV3-1 with TRBJ2-7; the D gene is possibly TRBD1 (5 bases). The ends were cut back, 6 bases at V and 0 bases at J, with 12 bases in the middle. Germline V gene sequence: CDR1 LGHDT, CDR2 YNNKEL (reference sequence). There are 14 residues in the CDR3. The CDR3 bases are TGTGCCAGCAGTCGCCAGACAGCCTCCTACGAGCAGTACTTC. It is translated as CASSRQTASYEQYF.

This clonotype was recorded at least ten times. This chain uses TRBV29-1 with TRBJ2-3; D possibly corresponds to TRBD2 (6 bases). The CDR3 has 14 residues. Trimming stripped 6 bases from V and 6 bases from J, with 19 bases between. Germline CDR1 SQVTM, CDR2 ANQGSEA. The CDR3 reads CSVTRGTRKDTQYF. The CDR3 DNA sequence: TGCAGCGTGACCCGGGGGACTCGAAAGGATACGCAGTATTTT.

This chain uses TRBV20-1 with TRBJ1-4; the D gene is possibly TRBD1 (5 bases). The CDR3 totals 14 residues. In germline, CDR1 is DFQATT, CDR2 SNEGSKA (reference sequence). Trimming took 2 bases from V and 8 from J, leaving 15 bases between them. The CDR3 loop is CSARSPREGEKLFF. The CDR3 nucleotides read TGCAGTGCTAGAAGTCCCAGGGAAGGCGAAAAACTGTTTTTT.

The gene calls are TRBV20-1 and TRBJ2-6; no firm D call. Per the germline V gene, CDR1 is DFQATT and CDR2 is SNEGSKA (reference sequence). V lost 6 bases, J lost 2 bases, and 14 bases lay in between. The CDR3 has 15 residues. In DNA form, the CDR3 reads TGCAGTGCCGCCCGACCGCTTGCTGGGGCCAACGTCCTGACTTTC. Protein sequence: CSAARPLAGANVLTF.

The V gene is TRBV11-3, the J gene TRBJ2-3; perhaps D is TRBD1 or TRBD2 (5 bases each). The germline gives CDR1 SGHNT, CDR2 YENEEA. V lost 0 bases and J 10 bases, leaving 17 bases between the germline ends. The CDR3 contains 15 residues. This CDR3 is CASSLEGKTAEAQYF. In DNA, the CDR3 is TGTGCCAGCAGCTTAGAAGGGAAGACAGCGGAGGCGCAGTATTTT.

This clonotype occurred many times. V gene TRBV5-1 combines with J gene TRBJ1-5, with 7 nucleotides matching TRBD1. The CDR3 has 14 amino acids. Germline lookup yields CDR1 SGHRS and CDR2 YFSETQ. Trimming removed 4 bases from V and 3 bases from J; junction bases left unmatched: 4. CDR3 amino acids: CASSLQGDNQPQHF. CDR3 DNA: TGCGCCAGCAGCCTTCAGGGGGACAATCAGCCCCAGCATTTT.

In this sample, this clonotype turned up many times. The chain links TRBV12-3 or TRBV12-4 to TRBJ2-1; 12 bases agree with TRBD2. CDR3 size: 16 residues. The V and J ends lost 2 bases and 2 bases, in that order; junction bases with no gene match: 1. In DNA, the CDR3 is TGTGCCAGCAGTTTATCTAGCGGGGGGGCCTACAATGAGCAGTTCTTC. This codes for CASSLSSGGAYNEQFF.

This clonotype was observed a handful of times. The chain joins TRBV20-1 to TRBJ2-3; 7 nucleotides agree with TRBD2. Per the germline V gene, CDR1 is DFQATT and CDR2 is SNEGSKA (reference sequence). The CDR3 sequence is 15 residues long. V lost 5 bases to trimming and J lost 2 bases; unmatched junction nucleotides: 10. The chain's CDR3 is CSAGRGSGATDTQYF. CDR3 in DNA: TGCAGTGCTGGACGTGGCAGCGGGGCCACAGATACGCAGTATTTT.

This clonotype was detected only a few times. This chain links TRBV10-2 with TRBJ2-7; D is perhaps TRBD1 (5 bases). The CDR3 extends over 12 amino acids. Germline CDR1 WSHSY, CDR2 SAAADI. Trimming left V 2 bases short and J 3 bases short, with 5 bases between. The CDR3 here is CASSEQGYEQYF. The CDR3 coding sequence is TGCGCCAGCAGTGAGCAGGGCTACGAGCAGTACTTC.

The sample holds a few counts of this clonotype. The chain has TRBV15 and TRBJ2-3; TRBD2 is a possible D gene (7 bases). Trimming took off 0 bases at V and 7 bases at J, with 17 bases between the two ends. The CDR3 is made up of 16 amino acids. The V gene's germline CDR1 is LNHNV and CDR2 YYDKDF (reference sequence). CDR3 DNA: TGTGCCACCAGCAGAGACGGCCGGGGGGCTATAAATACGCAGTATTTT. This encodes CATSRDGRGAINTQYF.

The rearrangement links TRBV5-8 to TRBJ2-7, with 8 bases that match TRBD1. This CDR3 is 13 amino acids long. The V gene end was trimmed by 4 bases and the J gene end by 6 bases; junction bases not matched to a gene: 6. The V gene's germline CDR1 is SGHTS and CDR2 YDEGEE. The CDR3 spells CASSARGLFEQYF. The CDR3 nucleotides read TGTGCCAGCAGCGCCAGGGGGCTCTTCGAGCAGTACTTC.

In its sample, this clonotype was seen once. The chain recombines TRBV29-1 with TRBJ2-5; 7 bases are a match to TRBD1. Looked up from germline, CDR1 is SQVTM and CDR2 is ANQGSEA. This CDR3 comprises 12 residues. V was clipped by 6 bases and J by 5 bases; unmatched bases: 6. The CDR3 reads CSVKQGMETQYF. In nucleotides, the CDR3 is TGCAGCGTAAAACAGGGGATGGAGACCCAGTACTTC. The full variable domain, with the rest looked up from reference TRBV29-1 and TRBJ2-5, is SAVISQKPSRDICQRGTSLTIQCQVDSQVTMMFWYRQQPGQSLTLIATANQGSEATYESGFVIDKFPISRPNLTFSTLTVSNMSPEDSSIYLCSVKQGMETQYFGPGTRLLVL.

The CDR3 DNA follows: TGTGCCATCAGTGAGTCGGCAGAGCAAGCTTTCTTT. This gives the protein CAISESAEQAFF. V is TRBV10-3 and J is TRBJ1-1, with D hard to call. The CDR3 totals 12 residues. CDR1 and CDR2 (germline): ENHRY, SYGVKD. Trimming left V 0 bases short and J 9 bases short, with 8 bases between.

The chain is built from TRBV20-1 and TRBJ1-2; maybe TRBD1 (5 bases). Germline CDR1 reads DFQATT; CDR2 reads SNEGSKA (reference sequence). The CDR3 contains 15 residues. The ends were cut back, 5 bases at V and 4 bases at J, with 20 bases in the middle. DNA for the CDR3: TGCAGTGCTCGCGGGTCGGGGGGTTACGGCTATGGCTACACCTTC. It yields the protein CSARGSGGYGYGYTF.

This clonotype was detected once. The chain uses TRBV5-4 and TRBJ2-3; perhaps TRBD2 as D (6 bases). Looked up from germline, CDR1 is SGHNT and CDR2 is YYREEE (reference sequence). This CDR3 comprises 15 residues. V gave up 4 bases and J gave up 3 bases, with 15 bases separating them. The CDR3: CASSPRAAGTDTQYF. CDR3 DNA sequence: TGTGCCAGCAGCCCCCGGGCCGCGGGGACAGATACGCAGTATTTT.

The rearrangement joins TRBV11-3 to TRBJ2-1, with 10 bases matching TRBD1. The J segment lost 1 base and the V segment lost 4 bases, leaving 4 bases of the junction unmatched. This CDR3 contains 16 residues. Germline V lookup: CDR1 SGHNT, CDR2 YENEEA. Written as DNA, the CDR3 is TGTGCCAGCAGCTCAAGGACAGGGGGATCCTACAATGAGCAGTTCTTC. Residues: CASSSRTGGSYNEQFF.

This clonotype turned up a few times. This sequence joins TRBV12-3 or TRBV12-4 and TRBJ2-5; D is tentatively TRBD1 or TRBD2 (5 bases each). Trimming shortened V by 1 base and J by 3 bases, and 12 bases separated the two germline ends. The CDR3 is 15 residues long. The CDR3 sequence is CASSLEGTQEETQYF. The CDR3 coding sequence is TGTGCCAGCAGTTTAGAGGGGACGCAGGAAGAGACCCAGTACTTC.

The chain combines TRBV10-3 with TRBJ2-5, with D maybe TRBD2 (6 bases). The CDR3 has 15 residues. V lost 0 bases to trimming and J lost 5 bases, with 13 bases between them. In germline, CDR1 is ENHRY, CDR2 SYGVKD. DNA for the CDR3: TGTGCCATCAGTGAGTCGACTTCTAGCGTGGAGACCCAGTACTTC. Residues: CAISESTSSVETQYF.

The CDR3 bases are TGTGCCAGCAGATCCCGCAAAACAGAGACCCAGTACTTC. Translated, it gives CASRSRKTETQYF. The chain uses TRBV27 and TRBJ2-5; D not resolved. The CDR3 length is 13 residues. The V end was cut by 6 bases, the J end by 4 bases, with 12 bases between. Germline assignment: CDR1 MNHEY and CDR2 SMNVEV (reference sequence).

This clonotype was observed a single time. This chain uses TRBV20-1 with TRBJ2-3, with TRBD1 matching over 8 bases. Germline CDR1 reads DFQATT; CDR2 reads SNEGSKA (reference sequence). V lost 6 bases to trimming and J lost 6 bases; unmatched junction nucleotides: 11. The CDR3 sequence is 14 residues long. CDR3 DNA: TGCAGTGCCCAGGGGGCGTCAGTGGGGGATACGCAGTATTTT. It specifies CSAQGASVGDTQYF.

This clonotype was recorded only once. This chain connects TRBV5-1 to TRBJ1-1, with D possibly being TRBD1 (6 bases). Trimming took off 5 bases at V and 1 base at J, with 12 bases between the two ends. The CDR3 extends over 14 amino acids. Germline values: CDR1 SGHRS, CDR2 YFSETQ. Here the CDR3 DNA reads TGCGCCAGCAGACCTGGACAGACGAACACTGAAGCTTTCTTT. Its translation is CASRPGQTNTEAFF.